The rows below give T cell receptor beta chains drawn from one sample of a study of radiation and T cells in renal cell carcinoma. Using immunoSEQ multiplex PCR, the repertoire was profiled, and TCRdb retains in-frame clones only, with some absent. The profile covers roughly 130,000 clones, with over 75% appearing a single time and more than 10% taken by the ten largest. The sample in question was blood, obtained from a patient whose treatment included radiotherapy and nephrectomy. The receptor set was obtained from a woman between 50 and 59 years old with renal cell carcinoma. Each CDR3 is given with its conserved first and last residue. The D gene is left open where the match is weak. Size is stated for part of the rows, as once, few or many counts, or as a class when the clone is expanded.

V	D	size	J	length	DNA	CDR3
TRBV13	-	-	TRBJ1-1	13	TGTGCCAGCAGCTTAGGATGGAACACTGAAGCTTTCTTT	CASSLGWNTEAFF
TRBV19	-	-	TRBJ2-5	13	TGTGCCAGTAGTACGGGAGTGGGGGAGACCCAGTACTTC	CASSTGVGETQYF
TRBV11-2	-	-	TRBJ2-7	13	TGTGCCAGCAGCTTAGAGTTACAGGGTGAGCAGTACTTC	CASSLELQGEQYF
TRBV6-5	-	-	TRBJ1-1	12	TGTGCCAGCAGAGAGGGGTACACTGAAGCTTTCTTT	CASREGYTEAFF
TRBV9	-	-	TRBJ2-5	19	TGTGCCAGCAGCGTAACCTCCGAAGGACCCAGGGCGACGGAAGAGACCCAGTACTTC	CASSVTSEGPRATEETQYF
TRBV19	-	-	TRBJ1-2	18	TGTGCCAGTAGTATCTCGCTTGGGAGGACGGGGGGATCCTATGGCTACACCTTC	CASSISLGRTGGSYGYTF
TRBV7-6	-	-	TRBJ1-2	15	TGTGCCAGCAGCCTAACAGGGCTAGTGTTGGATGGCTACACCTTC	CASSLTGLVLDGYTF
TRBV30	TRBD1	-	TRBJ1-2	17	TGTGCCTGGAGTTCCCGACAGGGGGCCTTTTTATTCTATGGCTACACCTTC	CAWSSRQGAFLFYGYTF
TRBV7-2	TRBD1	-	TRBJ1-2	14	TGTGCCAGCAGCTTAGAGACAGGGGGCCATGGCTACACCTTC	CASSLETGGHGYTF
TRBV6-1	-	-	TRBJ1-2	17	TGTGCCAGCAGTGCTACCCCAACAGGGCTCCCGATCTATGGCTACACCTTC	CASSATPTGLPIYGYTF
TRBV12-5	-	once	TRBJ2-5	14	TGTGCTAGTGGTTTGGTGGGGAGGATAGAGACCCAGTACTTC	CASGLVGRIETQYF
TRBV7-2	TRBD1	once	TRBJ1-2	15	TGTGCCAGCAGCTCTAATAGAGGACAGGGTCGGGGCTACACCTTC	CASSSNRGQGRGYTF
TRBV5-4	-	-	TRBJ2-3	15	TGTGCCAGCAACGTAGTGGGGACGCGCACAGATACGCAGTATTTT	CASNVVGTRTDTQYF
TRBV2	-	-	TRBJ1-2	14	TGTGCCAGCAGTGAAGCATTCCAGGGAGGTGGCTACACCTTC	CASSEAFQGGGYTF
TRBV2	-	-	TRBJ1-1	17	TGTGCCAGCAGTGATCCCAGCACCGCGGCGCGCGGGTCTGAAGCTTTCTTT	CASSDPSTAARGSEAFF
TRBV15	-	-	TRBJ2-1	16	TGTGCCACCAGCAGGCTGGGCGAGAGCTCCTACAATGAGCAGTTCTTC	CATSRLGESSYNEQFF
TRBV7-3	-	-	TRBJ1-1	14	TGTGCCAGCAGCTCCTCGGGGGGCGGGACTGAAGCTTTCTTT	CASSSSGGGTEAFF
TRBV6-6	-	once	TRBJ1-6	12	TGTGCCAGCAGTCAGGGGTGGTCACCCCTCCACTTT	CASSQGWSPLHF
TRBV7-9	-	-	TRBJ2-7	13	TGTGCCAGCAGCTTAGAGCGGACTACGGAGCAGTACTTC	CASSLERTTEQYF
TRBV5-6	-	-	TRBJ2-6	18	TGTGCCAGCAGCTTGAGGCAGACAAATCCCTCTGGGGCCAACGTCCTGACTTTC	CASSLRQTNPSGANVLTF
TRBV2	-	-	TRBJ2-3	12	TGTGCCAGCAGTGAATGGGCAGATACGCAGTATTTT	CASSEWADTQYF
TRBV7-2	TRBD2	-	TRBJ2-7	15	TGTGCCAGCAGTCCTAGCGGGGGGATTACCTACGAGCAGTACTTC	CASSPSGGITYEQYF
TRBV30	-	few	TRBJ1-2	12	TGTGCCTGGAGTGAGGGTAACTATGGCTACACCTTC	CAWSEGNYGYTF
TRBV7-9	-	-	TRBJ1-1	13	TGTGCCAGCGCCCCGACGTTTAACACTGAAGCTTTCTTT	CASAPTFNTEAFF